This is a list of T cell receptor beta chains from one sample in a study of radiotherapy plus CTLA-4 blockade in lung cancer. Sequencing was performed with immunoSEQ multiplex PCR; in TCRdb, only in-frame clones are kept and a portion is missing. Found here are roughly 75,000 clones, about 80% of them singletons; the top ten hold about 0.79%. The material sequenced was peripheral blood, taken from a patient treated with radiotherapy plus ipilimumab. These receptor sequences come from a human donor with non-small cell lung cancer who had stable disease on radiotherapy plus ipilimumab. Each CDR3 is given with its conserved first and last residue. A D gene is named only where the DNA matches it firmly. Clone size is given for some rows only: seen once, a few or many times, or a class if the clone is expanded.

V	D	J	size	DNA	CDR3
TRBV5-5	-	TRBJ2-7	few	TGTGCCAGCACCCTTGGGGTAGGGAGGTACGAGCAGTACTTC	CASTLGVGRYEQYF
TRBV5-1	TRBD1	TRBJ1-5	-	TGCGCCAGCAGCTTGGGGACAGGGTCGGCCAATCAGCCCCAGCATTTT	CASSLGTGSANQPQHF
TRBV25-1	TRBD2	TRBJ2-1	-	TGTGCCAGCAGTACTGGGACTAGCGGCTTCAATGAGCAGTTCTTC	CASSTGTSGFNEQFF
TRBV28	TRBD1	TRBJ2-4	-	TGTGCCAGCAGTCCTGGACAGGGGTTAGCCAAAAACATTCAGTACTTC	CASSPGQGLAKNIQYF
TRBV5-1	TRBD1	TRBJ2-5	-	TGCGCCAGCAGCACTGGGACAGGGGTCGAGACCCAGTACTTC	CASSTGTGVETQYF
TRBV29-1	TRBD1	TRBJ1-3	-	TGCAGCGTGGCCGACAGGGTGGACACCATATATTTT	CSVADRVDTIYF
TRBV5-1	TRBD1	TRBJ2-2	-	TGCGCCAGCAGCTTCCAGGGGGTCGGGGAGCTGTTTTTT	CASSFQGVGELFF
TRBV5-1	-	TRBJ2-4	few	TGCGCCAGCAGCTTATACAGCGAGGCCAAAAACATTCAGTACTTC	CASSLYSEAKNIQYF
TRBV6-5	-	TRBJ2-1	once	TGTGCCAGCAGACGGGAGACCGCTGAGCAGTTCTTC	CASRRETAEQFF
TRBV7-9	-	TRBJ2-1	few	TGTGCCAGCAGCTTAGCAGGGGTAACCTACAATGAGCAGTTCTTC	CASSLAGVTYNEQFF
TRBV4-1	-	TRBJ1-2	-	TGCGCCAGCAGCCCCACCCTCGACTATGGCTACACCTTC	CASSPTLDYGYTF
TRBV6-5	-	TRBJ2-7	-	TGTGCCAGCAGTGAAAGCGGGCCCCATCGGCGGTACTTC	CASSESGPHRRYF
TRBV9	TRBD2	TRBJ2-1	-	TGTGCCAGCAGTCAGGAGGTCCGGGGGGTGGGAAATGAGCAGTTCTTC	CASSQEVRGVGNEQFF
TRBV11-2	-	TRBJ1-4	-	TGTGCCAGCAGCTTAGGGACAGTCAATGAAAAACTGTTTTTT	CASSLGTVNEKLFF
TRBV5-4	-	TRBJ2-7	-	TGTGCCAGCAGCTTAGGGACCCCTTCCTACGAGCAGTACTTC	CASSLGTPSYEQYF
TRBV11-3	-	TRBJ1-2	-	TGTGCCAGCAGCTACCACAAAGGAGCCCCTAACTATGGCTACACCTTC	CASSYHKGAPNYGYTF
TRBV7-9	-	TRBJ2-7	-	TGTGCCAGCAGCTTAGGGCACCCGACGGTCGAGCAGTACTTC	CASSLGHPTVEQYF
TRBV10-1	-	TRBJ2-2	-	TGCGCCAGCAAGGCGAACACCGGGGAGCTGTTTTTT	CASKANTGELFF
TRBV7-9	-	TRBJ2-1	-	TGTGCCAGCAGCTTAGCGTTAGGCAATAACAATGAGCAGTTCTTC	CASSLALGNNNEQFF
TRBV28	TRBD1	TRBJ1-5	-	TGTGCCAGCAGCAACCGACAGGGTAATCAGCCCCAGCATTTT	CASSNRQGNQPQHF
TRBV6-1	-	TRBJ1-2	few	TGTGCCAGCAGTGAAGGGAACTGGGACACCGGCCTCAAAGCATTC	CASSEGNWDTGLKAF
TRBV7-3	-	TRBJ1-5	-	TGTGCCAGCAACCCCCGATGGGGGTCGAGTAGCAATCAGCCCCAGCATTTT	CASNPRWGSSSNQPQHF
TRBV6-5	TRBD1	TRBJ1-2	-	TGTGCCAGCAGTAGGGGACAGGGTCTTGAAGGCTACACCTTC	CASSRGQGLEGYTF
TRBV7-2	TRBD2	TRBJ2-2	-	TGTGCCAGCAGCCCTAGCGGGGTGAACACCGGGGAGCTGTTTTTT	CASSPSGVNTGELFF
TRBV6-5	TRBD1	TRBJ1-5	few	TGTGCCAGCAGCCAGGGGGCTGGTCAGCCCCAGCATTTT	CASSQGAGQPQHF
TRBV13	-	TRBJ2-3	-	TGTGCCAGCAGCTTAGCGACTAGACCCCCAGATACGCAGTATTTT	CASSLATRPPDTQYF
TRBV28	TRBD2	TRBJ2-7	-	TGTGCCAGCACCATCCCCCTAGGGGAGGGCGGCAACGAGCAGTACTTC	CASTIPLGEGGNEQYF
TRBV28	-	TRBJ1-1	once	TGTGCCAGCAGTTTATTCGACAGGAACACTGAAGCTTTCTTT	CASSLFDRNTEAFF
TRBV29-1	-	TRBJ1-2	-	TGCAGCGTTACGGGGGGTCGGTATGGCTACACCTTC	CSVTGGRYGYTF
TRBV18	TRBD1	TRBJ1-6	-	TGTGCCAGCTCAACAGGGGGGCCGAACGTCTATAATTCACCCCTCCACTTT	CASSTGGPNVYNSPLHF
TRBV7-9	-	TRBJ1-2	-	TGTGCCAGCAGCCGAGCTGGGGGGCGGGGCTACACCTTC	CASSRAGGRGYTF
TRBV2	-	TRBJ2-3	-	TGTGCCAGCAGTGATCCAACAAGGGCTGGCACAGATACGCAGTATTTT	CASSDPTRAGTDTQYF
TRBV28	TRBD2	TRBJ2-1	-	TGTGCCAGCAGTTCCTCCGGGACTAGCGGCTACAATGAGCAGTTCTTC	CASSSSGTSGYNEQFF
TRBV28	-	TRBJ2-7	-	TGTGCCAGCAGTTTTATCAGGGGCTACGAGCAGTACTTC	CASSFIRGYEQYF
TRBV19	TRBD1	TRBJ1-5	few	TGTGCCAGTAGTATGGAGGGGACAGCGGGTCAGCCCCAGCATTTT	CASSMEGTAGQPQHF
TRBV9	TRBD1	TRBJ1-2	-	TGTGCCAGCAGCACCTCCCCTACCGGACAGGTGTTGGATGGCTACACCTTC	CASSTSPTGQVLDGYTF
TRBV6-4	-	TRBJ2-1	-	TGTGCCAGCAGCTCCTTCCCATACAATGAGCAGTTCTTC	CASSSFPYNEQFF
TRBV18	-	TRBJ1-1	-	TGTGCCAGCTCACCACCGGCAGGCGTGAACACTGAAGCTTTCTTT	CASSPPAGVNTEAFF
TRBV27	-	TRBJ2-1	-	TGTGCCAGCAGTTTTCGGGCAGGGAACTACAATGAGCAGTTCTTC	CASSFRAGNYNEQFF
TRBV7-9	-	TRBJ1-1	-	TGTGCCAGCAGCTTATCTGGCAGGGTTGACACTGAAGCTTTCTTT	CASSLSGRVDTEAFF
TRBV4-1	TRBD2	TRBJ2-5	-	TGCGCCAGCAGCCAAGGAGGGGCTAGCGGTCTTGAGACCCAGTACTTC	CASSQGGASGLETQYF
TRBV28	-	TRBJ2-3	-	TGTGCCAGCAGTTACGGCGGGAGCACAGATACGCAGTATTTT	CASSYGGSTDTQYF
TRBV28	-	TRBJ2-7	once	TGTGCCAGCAGTTCCCGACGGTACGAGCAGTACTTC	CASSSRRYEQYF
TRBV4-1	-	TRBJ2-7	once	TGCGCCAGCAGCCCCTTTTTTGTCAGGGTTCGCGAGCAGTACTTC	CASSPFFVRVREQYF
TRBV9	-	TRBJ2-7	-	TGTGCCAGCAGCGTGGGGACCGTGAGCTCCTACGAGCAGTACTTC	CASSVGTVSSYEQYF
TRBV10-2	TRBD1	TRBJ1-4	-	TGCGCCAGCAGGGGGACAGGGCGAAATGAAAAACTGTTTTTT	CASRGTGRNEKLFF
TRBV29-1	-	TRBJ1-2	-	TGCAGCGTTGCTGACAGCCTCTATGGCTACACCTTC	CSVADSLYGYTF